Presented here are 9 T cell receptor beta chains from one specimen sequenced in a study of T cell responses to AZD1222 COVID-19 vaccine. Here immunoSEQ multiplex PCR was the method, and the copy in TCRdb shows in-frame clones only, minus some. Found here are roughly 150,000 clones, roughly 90% of them singletons; the top ten hold roughly 1.3%. The sample in question was peripheral blood, obtained on day 0 of AZD1222 vaccination. The receptors come from an adult in good health.

This clone was recorded once. The chain joins TRBV4-1 to TRBJ2-7; 10 bases are shared with TRBD2. V was pared by 1 base and J by 3 bases, with 3 bases of the junction left unmatched. The germline CDR1 and CDR2 sequences are MGHRA and YSYEKL. The CDR3 is 15 residues long. Here the CDR3 reads CASSQGPSGGYEQYF. The CDR3 coding sequence is TGCGCCAGCAGCCAAGGGCCTAGCGGGGGCTACGAGCAGTACTTC.

The chain links TRBV10-3 to TRBJ1-5, with TRBD1 as a possible D gene (5 bases). Germline CDR1 is ENHRY and CDR2 is SYGVKD. This CDR3 is built from 13 residues. V lost 8 bases, J lost 0 bases, and 8 bases lay in between. This CDR3 reads CAIQGDSNQPQHF. CDR3 sequence (DNA): TGTGCCATCCAGGGCGATAGCAATCAGCCCCAGCATTTT.

V gene TRBV14 combines with J gene TRBJ2-7, with 13 bases that match TRBD2. CDR1 SGHDN and CDR2 FVKESK come from the germline V gene. The CDR3 has 16 amino acids. Trimming removed 5 bases from V and 4 bases from J; junction bases left unmatched: 8. In nucleotides, the CDR3 is TGTGCCAGCAGCTCAAGACCGGGACTAGCGGGATACGAGCAGTACTTC. It specifies CASSSRPGLAGYEQYF.

The chain has TRBV30 and TRBJ1-3; D gene ambiguous. The CDR3 extends over 13 amino acids. Germline V gene lookup returns CDR1 GTSNPN and CDR2 SVGIG (reference sequence). V lost 5 bases, J lost 2 bases, and 10 bases lay in between. CDR3 protein: CAWSQFTGNTIYF. CDR3 sequence (DNA): TGTGCCTGGTCGCAATTCACTGGAAACACCATATATTTT.

The V call is TRBV4-2, the J call TRBJ1-2, with a weak D call TRBD1 (6 bases). With 1 base removed from V and 4 bases from J, the gap between germline ends came to 13 bases. The CDR3 runs 15 residues. CDR1 and CDR2 from the germline V gene are LGHNA and YNFKEQ. CDR3 protein: CASSQVDSRSYGYTF. CDR3 nucleotides: TGTGCCAGCAGCCAAGTGGACAGTCGGAGCTATGGCTACACCTTC.

This chain joins TRBV30 and TRBJ1-1, with D tentatively TRBD1 (6 bases). Germline CDR1 GTSNPN, CDR2 SVGIG (reference sequence). This CDR3 contains 13 residues. With 2 bases removed from V and 1 base from J, the gap between germline ends came to 8 bases. CDR3 region: CAWSYRANTEAFF. CDR3 DNA: TGTGCCTGGAGTTACAGGGCGAACACTGAAGCTTTCTTT.

This clone was detected a few times. This chain connects TRBV6-1 to TRBJ2-7; weak D call: TRBD2 (5 bases). This CDR3 region has 13 residues. V was cut by 3 bases and J by 3 bases, with 9 bases left in between. CDR1 and CDR2 (germline): MNHNS, SASEGT. The CDR3 region is CASSDARDYEQYF. Here the CDR3 DNA reads TGTGCCAGCAGTGACGCCCGGGACTACGAGCAGTACTTC.

V and J are TRBV6-6 and TRBJ1-1, with TRBD1 as a possible D gene (5 bases). The germline V gene has CDR1 MNHNY and CDR2 SVGAGI (reference sequence). This CDR3 contains 14 residues. The ends were cut back, 5 bases at V and 1 base at J, with 11 bases in the middle. CDR3 nucleotide sequence: TGTGCCAGCAGTACGGGACGGACGAACACTGAAGCTTTCTTT. It is translated as CASSTGRTNTEAFF.

The rearrangement uses TRBV19 and TRBJ1-6; 7 nucleotides line up with TRBD1. V dropped 5 bases and J dropped 6; count of bases not matched to a gene: 4. The length of the CDR3 is 14 residues. Per the germline V gene, CDR1 is LNHDA and CDR2 is SQIVND (reference sequence). The CDR3 reads CASSRGQSNSPLHF. The CDR3 DNA sequence: TGTGCCAGTAGTCGGGGACAGTCTAATTCACCCCTCCACTTT.